This TCR beta chain was identified in a study of CD8 T cells in ankylosing spondylitis. Study-level results: Blood of patients with ankylosing spondylitis appeared to be characterized by a TCR beta motif of eight highly homologous variants. Significant enrichment of disease-linked clones was reportedly seen in matched ankylosing spondylitis synovial fluid.

Quantitative 5'-RACE with molecular barcodes generated TCR beta libraries. TCRdb reanalysed the 5' RACE reads using MiXCR and keeps one entry per CDR3 protein. The sample contains about 360,000 distinct CDR3 sequences, 20% of which appear only once. In this sample, this clonotype turned up a few times. Antigen unknown. The length of the CDR3 is 14 residues. V dropped 2 bases and J dropped 4 bases, with 9 bases sitting between them. The rearrangement uses TRBV12-3 or TRBV12-4 and TRBJ1-5; no definite D call. The sequence was collected from a male donor with ankylosing spondylitis or in good health (not recorded which). Sequencing was done on a sample of blood, either unsorted or a sorted T cell fraction (not recorded which). CDR3 in amino acids: CASSLSAANQPQHF. CDR3 DNA: TGTGCCAGCAGTTTATCGGCAGCAAATCAGCCCCAGCATTTT.